The T cell receptor (beta chain) described here comes from a study of cytomegalovirus exposure and HLA in healthy donors. Points from the study as a whole: Analyzed later, association rates of TCRs varied across HLA loci, with DRB1 most and HLA-C fewest. The HLA-A and HLA-B alleles of most subjects were reportedly predicted accurately from TCR beta sequences.

As to this clone: Its antigen is unidentified.

With 60 Vbeta and 13 Jbeta primers, the PCR was carried out. Method: immunoSEQ multiplex PCR; TCRdb's copy keeps in-frame clones and lacks some. Recorded for this sample: about 91,000 clones. CDR3 size: 14 residues. V lost 1 base to trimming and J lost 4 bases, with 10 bases between them. Germline values: CDR1 SGHAT, CDR2 FQNNGV. Sequenced input: PBMCs. The rearrangement uses TRBV11-2 and TRBJ1-2; D is possibly TRBD1 (5 bases). The sequence was collected from a woman under 40 in good health and CMV-seronegative. The CDR3 nucleotides are TGTGCCAGCAGCTTAGCCGAGACAGCCTATGGCTACACCTTC. The encoded protein is CASSLAETAYGYTF. Variable domain in full (rest from reference TRBV11-2 and TRBJ1-2): EAGVAQSPRYKIIEKRQSVAFWCNPISGHATLYWYQQILGQGPKLLIQFQNNGVVDDSQLPKDRFSAERLKGVDSTLKIQPAKLEDSAVYLCASSLAETAYGYTFGSGTRLTVV.